This T cell receptor (beta chain) was profiled in a study of shared clonotypes between healthy human individuals. Study-wide results and caveats: Donor clonotype sharing was expected to depend on sequencing depth. Only blood was sampled, and tissue TCR repertoires likely differ from blood ones. Enrolling few donors narrowed the genetic and exposure-history diversity that was represented.

Concerning this clone: Its target is unknown.

The sequenced material, unsorted PBMC DNA, was run on ten immunoSEQ deep assay plates. The repertoire was sequenced with immunoSEQ multiplex PCR; TCRdb's copy has only in-frame clones and lacks some. This table holds about 490,000 clones, 81% found once. CDR3 length: 12 amino acids. Trimming removed 4 bases at V and 2 bases at J, with 4 bases between. CDR1 SGHDN and CDR2 FVKESK come from the germline V gene. Sequencing used PBMCs. The chain employs TRBV14 and TRBJ2-3; D unclear. The source of this sequence is a woman in her 40s in good health. Some clones in this sample may be carry-over from other donors' samples. CDR3 DNA: TGTGCCAGCAGCCTAACCACAGATACGCAGTATTTT. This translates into CASSLTTDTQYF.